Each of the 12 T cell receptor beta chains below was sequenced from the same sample in a study of T-cell memory formation after mild COVID-19. A single record per CDR3 protein comes from TCRdb applying MiXCR to the 5' RACE reads. The repertoire holds roughly 150,000 distinct CDR3 sequences, with approximately 15% as singletons. Sequenced: PBMCs or a T cell subset sorted from them (not recorded which). These receptors came from an adult woman who had mild COVID-19 (a few samples of this study predate the infection). Cell type and time point are not known.

In this sample, this clonotype turned up a few times. The rearrangement joins TRBV11-2 to TRBJ1-1; D remains ambiguous. V was pared by 4 bases and J by 9 bases, with 6 bases between. The CDR3 runs 10 residues. Per germline, CDR1 SGHAT and CDR2 FQNNGV. The CDR3 is CASSSTKAFF. For the CDR3, the DNA is TGTGCCAGCAGCTCCACGAAAGCTTTCTTT.

The rearrangement joins TRBV6-6 to TRBJ2-7, with 15 bases identical to TRBD2. V dropped 4 bases and J dropped 4; count of bases not matched to a gene: 17. Looked up from germline, CDR1 is MNHNY and CDR2 is SVGAGI (reference sequence). The CDR3 runs 20 residues. CDR3 in DNA: TGTGCCAGCAGTTCCCGCGGGACTAGCGGGAGGATAAAGCTCTTGTACGAGCAGTACTTC. Encoded protein: CASSSRGTSGRIKLLYEQYF.

This chain links TRBV5-1 with TRBJ1-6; possible D gene TRBD1, 5 bases. Germline CDR1 SGHRS, CDR2 YFSETQ. Trimming shortened V by 3 bases and J by 7 bases, and 11 bases separated the two germline ends. This CDR3 has 14 amino acids. The CDR3 sequence: CASSSDIYNSPLHF. Here the CDR3 DNA reads TGCGCCAGCAGCTCGGACATTTACAATTCACCCCTCCACTTT.

V gene TRBV27 combines with J gene TRBJ2-5; no reliable D call. V was pared by 4 bases and J by 4 bases, with 16 bases between. Looked up from germline, CDR1 is MNHEY and CDR2 is SMNVEV (reference sequence). The CDR3 is 15 residues long. The CDR3 DNA is TGTGCCAGCAGTTCGGTAAATGGGCTCCGAGAGACCCAGTACTTC. Encoded protein: CASSSVNGLRETQYF.

This clonotype came up a few times. This chain links TRBV4-3 with TRBJ2-3; 12 positions match TRBD2. The J segment lost 5 bases and the V segment lost 3 bases, leaving 6 bases of the junction unmatched. Germline V CDR1 and CDR2: LGHNA, YSLEER. CDR3 length equals 16 residues. This CDR3 is CASSHRLAGVEDTQYF. DNA for the CDR3: TGCGCCAGCAGCCACCGACTAGCGGGAGTTGAAGATACGCAGTATTTT.

This clonotype was picked up many times. The rearrangement joins TRBV5-1 to TRBJ2-2, with 12 bases matching TRBD1. Per the germline V gene, CDR1 is SGHRS and CDR2 is YFSETQ. The CDR3 runs 21 residues. J was trimmed by 3 bases and V by 0 bases; bases with no gene match: 15. The CDR3 nucleotides read TGCGCCAGCAGCTTGGAGTTGGGCGATCCCGGGACAGGGGGCGACACCGGGGAGCTGTTTTTT. This sequence encodes CASSLELGDPGTGGDTGELFF.

This clonotype turned up a few times. This chain uses TRBV12-3 or TRBV12-4 with TRBJ1-1, with D tentatively TRBD1 (6 bases). V lost 6 bases and J 5 bases, leaving 10 bases between the germline ends. The CDR3 is made up of 12 amino acids. CDR3 in DNA: TGTGCCAGCAGATCGGACAGTACTGAAGCTTTCTTT. The encoded protein is CASRSDSTEAFF.

V gene TRBV18 combines with J gene TRBJ2-1; 7 nucleotides align to TRBD1. This CDR3 contains 13 residues. The V gene end was trimmed by 10 bases and the J gene end by 5 bases; junction bases not matched to a gene: 8. Germline V gene lookup returns CDR1 KGHSH and CDR2 LQKENI. In DNA form, the CDR3 reads TGTGCCACCTCCCTGGACAGGCACAATGAGCAGTTCTTC. Translated, it gives CATSLDRHNEQFF.

V is TRBV7-2 and J is TRBJ2-1; D remains ambiguous. The CDR3 totals 11 residues. Germline V lookup: CDR1 SGHTA, CDR2 FQGNSA. V was pared by 6 bases and J by 7 bases, with 7 bases between. The CDR3 sequence is CASRYLNEQFF. In nucleotides, the CDR3 is TGTGCCAGCAGATATCTTAATGAGCAGTTCTTC.

This clonotype was seen a few times. V and J are TRBV12-5 and TRBJ1-2; 10 positions match TRBD1. Per the germline V gene, CDR1 is LGHNT and CDR2 is FRNRAP. This CDR3 region has 14 residues. With V trimmed by 1 base and J by 5 bases, 1 base remained unmatched. CDR3 DNA sequence: TGTGCTAGTGGTTTGGGACAGGGGGCTTATGGCTACACCTTC. Its translation: CASGLGQGAYGYTF.

This clonotype was seen a few times. The V and J genes are TRBV30 and TRBJ2-7, with 8 bases lining up with TRBD1. The germline gives CDR1 GTSNPN, CDR2 SVGIG (reference sequence). J gave up 3 bases and V 0 bases, and 4 bases lay outside the gene matches. The CDR3 totals 14 residues. This CDR3 reads CAWSVGQGNYEQYF. For the CDR3, the DNA is TGTGCCTGGAGTGTTGGACAGGGCAACTACGAGCAGTACTTC.

The chain links TRBV15 to TRBJ2-7; 10 nucleotides align to TRBD2. Trimming took 0 bases from V and 3 from J; bases not matched to a gene: 11. CDR3 length: 18 amino acids. The germline CDR1 and CDR2 sequences are LNHNV and YYDKDF (reference sequence). The DNA of the CDR3 is TGTGCCACCAGCAGAGATCCCTCGCTAGCGGGAGTTGGCTACGAGCAGTACTTC. Encoded protein: CATSRDPSLAGVGYEQYF.